What follows are 23 T cell receptor beta chains derived from one specimen sequenced in a study of Ad26.COV2.S vaccination and SARS-CoV-2 variants. The treatment here: 15 to 20 received Ad26.COV2.S at low or high dose, single or two shots; roughly 5 received placebo; per-sample allocation not given. After the first vaccine or placebo injection, samples were drawn on day 63. Clones were read by immunoSEQ multiplex PCR, and TCRdb kept only the in-frame ones, dropping some. The sample holds roughly 330,000 clones, 90% seen once. This specimen was peripheral blood, taken in a trial of Ad26.COV2.S vaccine versus placebo. The receptors come from a person aged 18 to 65 who received the Ad26.COV2.S COVID-19 vaccine or a placebo.

This clone has a handful of counts. The chain combines TRBV2 with TRBJ2-7; D not certain. V lost 6 bases and J 7 bases, leaving 10 bases between the germline ends. Germline V gives CDR1 SNHLY, CDR2 FYNNEI. The length of the CDR3 is 11 residues. The CDR3 reads CASSFLGEQYF. The DNA of the CDR3 is TGTGCCAGCAGCTTCCTGGGGGAGCAGTACTTC.

J is TRBJ2-7 and V is TRBV13; perhaps TRBD1 as D (5 bases). Deletions cut 1 base from V and 5 bases from J, with 9 bases between. CDR1 and CDR2 (germline): PRHDT, FYEKMQ (reference sequence). This CDR3 region has 13 residues. The CDR3 sequence: CASSLVAGNEQYV. The CDR3 region has the DNA TGTGCCAGCAGCTTAGTTGCAGGGAACGAGCAGTACGTC.

The chain combines TRBV7-8 with TRBJ1-1, with no clear D. This CDR3 is built from 13 residues. The germline CDR1 and CDR2 sequences are SGHVS and FQNEAQ. The ends were cut back, 4 bases at V and 1 base at J, with 7 bases in the middle. The CDR3 here is CASSYTANTEAFF. CDR3 sequence (DNA): TGTGCCAGCAGCTACACAGCGAACACTGAAGCTTTCTTT.

V gene TRBV28 combines with J gene TRBJ2-7; D tentatively reads TRBD1 or TRBD2 (5 bases each). The CDR3 extends over 16 amino acids. V was clipped by 4 bases and J by 0 bases, with 16 bases between them. Germline lookup yields CDR1 MDHEN and CDR2 SYDVKM. The CDR3 loop is CASSSAGTGSSYEQYV. The CDR3 nucleotides are TGTGCCAGCAGTTCAGCCGGGACCGGATCCTCCTACGAGCAGTACGTC.

The rearrangement joins TRBV2 to TRBJ1-1; perhaps TRBD1 as D (5 bases). The V end was cut by 4 bases, the J end by 0 bases, with 9 bases between. Per the germline V gene, CDR1 is SNHLY and CDR2 is FYNNEI. The length of the CDR3 is 14 residues. CDR3 amino acids: CASSGWGVNTEAFF. CDR3 sequence (DNA): TGTGCCAGCAGTGGTTGGGGGGTGAACACTGAAGCTTTCTTT. Based on the CDR3 plus reference TRBV2 and TRBJ1-1, the full variable domain is EPEVTQTPSHQVTQMGQEVILRCVPISNHLYFYWYRQILGQKVEFLVSFYNNEISEKSEIFDDQFSVERPDGSNFTLKIRSTKLEDSAMYFCASSGWGVNTEAFFGQGTRLTVV.

This chain joins TRBV5-1 and TRBJ2-1, with 7 bases fitting TRBD1. This CDR3 comprises 15 residues. Losses at the gene ends were 4 bases for V and 6 bases for J; bases not matched to a gene: 10. Germline CDR1 reads SGHRS; CDR2 reads YFSETQ. The CDR3 DNA reads as TGCGCCAGCAGCCAGGGGGTGGCTAGTCTCAATGAGCAGTTCTTC. Its protein is CASSQGVASLNEQFF.

This chain connects TRBV1 to TRBJ2-3; the table names TRBD2, a call not compared with the DNA. TRBV1 is noted as a pseudogene. This CDR3 has 19 amino acids. The CDR3 sequence is CTSSLATLDSQGRTDTQYF. DNA of the CDR3: TGCACCAGCAGCCTAGCCACCTTGGACTCCCAAGGTAGAACAGATACGCAGTATTTT.

This clone was seen only a few times. V and J are TRBV15 and TRBJ2-3; 8 nucleotides agree with TRBD2. Trimming at V came to 4 bases and at J to 0 bases, leaving 9 bases not matched to a gene. The CDR3 is made up of 17 amino acids. In germline, CDR1 is LNHNV, CDR2 YYDKDF (reference sequence). For the CDR3, the DNA is TGTGCCACCAGCATAGGGTCGGCGGGGGGTAGCACAGATACGCAGTATTTT. It specifies CATSIGSAGGSTDTQYF.

This chain uses TRBV11-3 with TRBJ2-7, with D possibly being TRBD1 or TRBD2 (6 bases each). The V and J ends lost 0 bases and 6 bases respectively, with 9 bases between them. Germline CDR1 SGHNT, CDR2 YENEEA. There are 13 residues in the CDR3. The CDR3 reads CASSLDWGAEQYF. DNA of the CDR3: TGTGCCAGCAGCTTAGATTGGGGGGCCGAGCAGTACTTC.

This rearrangement joins TRBV7-2 to TRBJ1-4; D gene uncertain. Germline loops: CDR1 SGHTA, CDR2 FQGNSA. The CDR3 runs to 15 residues. Trimming cost V 4 bases and J 0 bases, with 9 bases left between them. For the CDR3, the DNA is TGTGCCAGCAGCTCCAGACATTCAACTAATGAAAAACTGTTTTTT. Translated: CASSSRHSTNEKLFF.

The CDR3 DNA follows: TGTGCCAGCAGCCCCGGACAGGGGGTGACTAATGAAAAACTGTTTTTT. It encodes CASSPGQGVTNEKLFF. The V and J genes are TRBV7-9 and TRBJ1-4; 10 bases agree with TRBD1. CDR3 length: 16 residues. The germline gives CDR1 SEHNR, CDR2 FQNEAQ (reference sequence). Trimming removed 5 bases from V and 2 bases from J; junction bases left unmatched: 5.

This chain links TRBV7-2 with TRBJ1-6; the match to TRBD1 covers 7 bases. The germline V gene encodes CDR1 SGHTA and CDR2 FQGNSA. The CDR3 is 17 residues long. V lost 3 bases to trimming and J lost 5 bases; unmatched junction nucleotides: 10. The CDR3 DNA follows: TGTGCCAGCAGCTTGGGACCCACAGGGGCAGATAATTCACCCCTCCACTTT. Translated: CASSLGPTGADNSPLHF.

The rearrangement links TRBV18 to TRBJ2-5; the D gene could be TRBD1 or TRBD2 (5 bases each). The CDR3 spans 15 residues. CDR1 is KGHSH and CDR2 is LQKENI in the germline V gene. Trimming shortened V by 3 bases and J by 1 base, and 12 bases separated the two germline ends. The CDR3 bases are TGTGCCAGCTCACCCCGTCGGGACCTCCAAGAGACCCAGTACTTC. Its protein product is CASSPRRDLQETQYF. Full variable domain (remainder filled in from reference TRBV18 and TRBJ2-5): NAGVMQNPRHLVRRRGQEARLRCSPMKGHSHVYWYRQLPEEGLKFMVYLQKENIIDESGMPKERFSAEFPKEGPSILRIQQVVRGDSAAYFCASSPRRDLQETQYFGPGTRLLVL.

The chain has TRBV4-3 and TRBJ1-4, with 7 bases identical to TRBD1. With 0 bases clipped from V and 4 bases from J, the junction kept 8 bases outside the gene matches. From germline, CDR1 is LGHNA and CDR2 YSLEER. The CDR3 loop spans 17 amino acids. The CDR3 bases are TGCGCCAGCAGCCAAGATAGGGACAGCGGAATTAATGAAAAACTGTTTTTT. Its translation: CASSQDRDSGINEKLFF.

V gene TRBV7-2 combines with J gene TRBJ1-5, with a weak D call TRBD1 (5 bases). The CDR3 runs to 13 residues. V was pared by 3 bases and J by 7 bases, with 10 bases between. Germline CDR1 and CDR2: SGHTA and FQGNSA. The CDR3 loop reads CASSFSTEQPQHF. The DNA of the CDR3 is TGTGCCAGCAGCTTTTCGACAGAACAGCCCCAGCATTTT.

This chain joins TRBV18 and TRBJ1-4; D remains unclear. V shed 4 bases and J shed 9 bases, with 12 bases lying between them. This CDR3 is 13 amino acids long. Looked up from germline, CDR1 is KGHSH and CDR2 is LQKENI. The CDR3 bases are TGTGCCAGCTCACTTGGCCCAGAGAAAAAACTGTTTTTT. Translating it yields CASSLGPEKKLFF.

The chain couples TRBV4-3 to TRBJ2-1; TRBD2 is a possible D gene (6 bases). The germline V and J ends were trimmed by 0 bases and 5 bases, with 17 bases remaining between them. Per germline, CDR1 LGHNA and CDR2 YSLEER. This CDR3 has 17 residues. CDR3 nucleotide sequence: TGCGCCAGCAGCCAAGATCAACCAGCGGGTGGACACAATGAGCAGTTCTTC. It encodes CASSQDQPAGGHNEQFF.

J is TRBJ2-1 and V is TRBV3-1 (or the pseudogene TRBV3-2), with D possibly TRBD2 on 6 matching bases. Germline V CDR1 and CDR2: LGHDT, YNNKEL (reference sequence). Trimming stripped 1 base from V and 9 bases from J, with 16 bases between. The CDR3 runs to 15 residues. The CDR3 coding sequence is TGTGCCAGCAGCCAAGGTTCTAGCGCAGGGAGTGAGCAGTTCTTC. Translated, it gives CASSQGSSAGSEQFF.

The chain links TRBV15 to TRBJ1-2; D unresolved. The germline CDR1 and CDR2 sequences are LNHNV and YYDKDF (reference sequence). The CDR3 has 13 amino acids. V lost 0 bases and J lost 8, with 10 bases in between. DNA for the CDR3: TGTGCCACCAGCAGAGATCTGGACCTCGGCTACACCTTC. This sequence encodes CATSRDLDLGYTF.

With respect to this clone: This sample also contains other DNA sequences that code for the same CDR3. The rearrangement uses TRBV6-4 and TRBJ2-3; 12 nucleotides match TRBD2. CDR3 size: 15 residues. The germline V gene has CDR1 MRHNA and CDR2 SNTAGT. The junction had 0 bases not matched to a gene; V was cut back by 4 bases and J by 1 base. CDR3 sequence: CASSGLAGGTDTQYF. CDR3 DNA sequence: TGTGCCAGCAGTGGACTAGCGGGGGGCACAGATACGCAGTATTTT.

CDR3 sequence reads: CASSAGQGGTNEKLFF. CDR3 DNA sequence: TGTGCCAGCAGCGCGGGACAGGGAGGAACTAATGAAAAACTGTTTTTT. The chain recombines TRBV7-6 with TRBJ1-4; 9 nucleotides line up with TRBD1. The ends lost 5 bases at V and 1 base at J; junction bases unmatched: 5. This CDR3 contains 16 residues. Per germline, CDR1 SGHVS and CDR2 FNYEAQ.

V and J are TRBV18 and TRBJ1-4, with D tentatively TRBD1 (5 bases). The germline CDR1 and CDR2 sequences are KGHSH and LQKENI. The CDR3 runs to 18 residues. The V end was cut by 2 bases, the J end by 0 bases, with 16 bases between. The CDR3 loop reads CASSPEDGAFSTNEKLFF. In DNA, the CDR3 is TGTGCCAGCTCACCAGAAGACGGGGCGTTCTCAACTAATGAAAAACTGTTTTTT.

The gene calls are TRBV30 and TRBJ1-5, with unresolved D. Germline-derived CDR1 and CDR2 are GTSNPN and SVGIG (reference sequence). This CDR3 is 13 amino acids long. Trimming left V 2 bases short and J 0 bases short, with 5 bases between. As DNA, the CDR3 is TGTGCCTGGAGTACCAGTAGCAATCAGCCCCAGCATTTT. Translated: CAWSTSSNQPQHF.